Listed here are 18 T cell receptor beta chains from one sample, sequenced in a study of CD8 T cells in Susac syndrome. RNA totalling about 0.45 to 1 ug underwent reverse transcription with random hexamers. From the immunoSEQ multiplex PCR reads, TCRdb called clonotypes with MiXCR, one entry per CDR3 protein. Of 95,000 to 150,000 distinct CDR3 sequences in the sample, 80% to 95% are singletons; the top ten hold roughly 0.29%. Sequenced sample: CD8+ T cells from PBMCs. These receptor sequences come from a human donor with multiple sclerosis.

The gene calls are TRBV4-1 and TRBJ2-5, with 7 bases matching TRBD2. CDR1 and CDR2 (germline): MGHRA, YSYEKL. V lost 6 bases and J lost 5; bases outside the gene matches: 6. The CDR3 contains 13 residues. CDR3 region: CASRGGVGETQYF. Here the CDR3 DNA reads TGCGCCAGCAGGGGAGGGGTCGGGGAGACCCAGTACTTC.

The genes are TRBV9 and TRBJ2-6; a weak D match, TRBD1 (6 bases). V lost 3 bases, J lost 0 bases, and 10 bases lay in between. Germline assignment: CDR1 SGDLS and CDR2 YYNGEE. CDR3 length equals 16 residues. CDR3: CASSADRTSGANVLTF. CDR3 nucleotide sequence: TGTGCCAGCAGCGCCGACAGGACCTCTGGGGCCAACGTCCTGACTTTC.

The chain recombines TRBV5-6 with TRBJ1-2; the D gene is possibly TRBD1 (5 bases). V was clipped by 0 bases and J by 8 bases, with 8 bases between them. Germline V CDR1 and CDR2: SGHDT, YYEEEE. The length of the CDR3 is 12 residues. The chain's CDR3 is CASSLVGVGYTF. Written as DNA, the CDR3 is TGTGCCAGCAGCTTGGTGGGGGTGGGCTACACCTTC.

This clonotype occurred once. This chain links TRBV7-6 with TRBJ1-2; 9 nucleotides line up with TRBD1. Germline trimming cut 5 bases from V and 1 base from J; bases unmatched to any gene: 8. This CDR3 has 16 residues. Germline V lookup: CDR1 SGHVS, CDR2 FNYEAQ. The CDR3 DNA reads TGTGCCAGCAGCCATAGGACAGGGGATAATAACTATGGCTACACCTTC. It encodes CASSHRTGDNNYGYTF.

J is TRBJ1-1 and V is TRBV3-1; 8 bases map to TRBD1. The CDR3 covers 15 residues. J lost 5 bases, V lost 1 base, and 6 bases had no gene match. Germline V CDR1 and CDR2: LGHDT, YNNKEL (reference sequence). CDR3 amino acids: CASSQARGRETEAFF. CDR3 bases: TGTGCCAGCAGCCAAGCCAGGGGGCGGGAAACTGAAGCTTTCTTT.

This clonotype has a single count. V usage is TRBV5-6 and J usage is TRBJ2-2; D tentatively reads TRBD1 or TRBD2 (5 bases each). Looked up from germline, CDR1 is SGHDT and CDR2 is YYEEEE. The CDR3 spans 17 residues. The ends were cut back, 2 bases at V and 3 bases at J, with 17 bases in the middle. The CDR3 region has the DNA TGTGCCAGCAGCTTTCCTCCGGAGGCACAGGACACCGGGGAGCTGTTTTTT. It specifies CASSFPPEAQDTGELFF.

As to this clonotype: The junction does not match germline at one end; this may be a read error. The V and J genes are TRBV27 and TRBJ2-5; D is perhaps TRBD1 or TRBD2 (5 bases each). The germline V gene encodes CDR1 MNHEY and CDR2 SMNVEV (reference sequence). The CDR3 length is 14 residues. CDR3 nucleotide sequence: TGTGCCACCAGTATTGACAGCGAGGGGGAGACCCAGTACTTC. It specifies CATSIDSEGETQYF.

The rearrangement uses TRBV4-1 and TRBJ2-5, with D perhaps matching TRBD1 or TRBD2 (5 bases each). The CDR3 extends over 15 amino acids. The V and J ends lost 1 base and 4 bases respectively, with 13 bases between them. Germline values: CDR1 MGHRA, CDR2 YSYEKL. CDR3 bases: TGCGCCAGCAGCCAAGGGTCCGGGACGTTAGAGACCCAGTACTTC. This codes for CASSQGSGTLETQYF.

The chain employs TRBV13 and TRBJ1-1; D gene ambiguous. Germline assignment: CDR1 PRHDT and CDR2 FYEKMQ (reference sequence). V was pared by 4 bases and J by 0 bases, with 9 bases between. This CDR3 has 14 amino acids. This CDR3 reads CASSSQRVNTEAFF. The CDR3 nucleotides read TGTGCCAGCAGCTCGCAACGGGTGAACACTGAAGCTTTCTTT.

V gene TRBV15 combines with J gene TRBJ2-2, with 11 positions matching TRBD1. V dropped 5 bases and J dropped 5; count of bases not matched to a gene: 7. The CDR3 spans 16 residues. Germline CDR1 LNHNV, CDR2 YYDKDF (reference sequence). CDR3 bases: TGTGCCACCAGCTTCGGGGGACAGGGGGTGACCGGGGAGCTGTTTTTT. This sequence encodes CATSFGGQGVTGELFF. Together with reference TRBV15 and TRBJ2-2, the CDR3 gives the full variable domain: DAMVIQNPRYQVTQFGKPVTLSCSQTLNHNVMYWYQQKSSQAPKLLFHYYDKDFNNEADTPDNFQSRRPNTSFCFLDIRSPGLGDTAMYLCATSFGGQGVTGELFFGEGSRLTVL.

This clonotype was picked up one time. DNA of the CDR3: TGTGCCAGCAGTGATCTAGCGGCCTACAATGAGCAGTTCTTC. Protein: CASSDLAAYNEQFF. The chain carries TRBV2 and TRBJ2-1, with 7 bases lining up with TRBD2. Germline CDR1 SNHLY, CDR2 FYNNEI. The V segment lost 3 bases and the J segment 2 bases; nucleotides outside the gene matches: 1. CDR3 size: 14 residues.

The chain carries TRBV4-1 and TRBJ2-5, with 9 bases fitting TRBD2. Germline CDR1 and CDR2: MGHRA and YSYEKL. The CDR3 is 15 amino acids. After removal of 3 bases from V and 4 bases from J, the junction contained 6 bases not matched to a gene. CDR3 amino acids: CASSQRTSDVETQYF. CDR3 nucleotides: TGCGCCAGCAGCCAGCGGACTAGCGATGTAGAGACCCAGTACTTC.

The J gene is TRBJ2-3, the V gene TRBV20-1; D unresolved. There are 15 residues in the CDR3. Trimming pared 0 bases from V and 0 bases from J, leaving 10 bases between. Germline V CDR1 and CDR2: DFQATT, SNEGSKA (reference sequence). The CDR3 is CSARDVTVSTDTQYF. CDR3 nucleotide sequence: TGCAGTGCTAGAGATGTGACGGTTAGCACAGATACGCAGTATTTT.

This clonotype appeared a single time. This rearrangement joins TRBV20-1 to TRBJ2-1; 7 bases line up with TRBD2. V gave up 3 bases and J gave up 4 bases; unmatched junction bases: 6. Germline assignment: CDR1 DFQATT and CDR2 SNEGSKA (reference sequence). The length of the CDR3 is 14 residues. This chain's CDR3 is CSASDGGVYNEQFF. CDR3 coding DNA: TGCAGTGCTAGCGATGGGGGGGTTTACAATGAGCAGTTCTTC.

The V and J genes are TRBV25-1 and TRBJ1-2, with no clear D. From germline, CDR1 is MGHDK and CDR2 SYGVNS. This CDR3 has 12 residues. Between the trimmed V and J ends, which lost 8 bases and 6 bases, there was a span of 13 bases. The CDR3 DNA reads TGTGCCAGCTTCTCGACGGTCCATGGCTACACCTTC. Protein sequence: CASFSTVHGYTF.

V usage is TRBV28 and J usage is TRBJ2-5; D remains ambiguous. CDR3 length: 15 amino acids. Germline V gene sequence: CDR1 MDHEN, CDR2 SYDVKM. V lost 6 bases and J 3 bases, leaving 17 bases between the germline ends. As DNA, the CDR3 is TGTGCCAGCAGCCCACTCCGAACCCTCGAAGAGACCCAGTACTTC. It specifies CASSPLRTLEETQYF. The whole variable domain, filled in from reference TRBV28 and TRBJ2-5, reads DVKVTQSSRYLVKRTGEKVFLECVQDMDHENMFWYRQDPGLGLRLIYFSYDVKMKEKGDIPEGYSVSREKKERFSLILESASTNQTSMYLCASSPLRTLEETQYFGPGTRLLVL.

V usage is TRBV7-6 and J usage is TRBJ2-1; D tentatively fits TRBD1 or TRBD2 (5 bases each). The CDR3 has 16 residues. In germline, CDR1 is SGHVS, CDR2 FNYEAQ. Trimming took off 1 base at V and 8 bases at J, with 18 bases between the two ends. CDR3 sequence: CASSLVPPRGVHEQFF. For the CDR3, the DNA is TGTGCCAGCAGCTTAGTTCCGCCTAGAGGGGTCCATGAGCAGTTCTTC.

The V gene is TRBV7-9, the J gene TRBJ2-7, with D tentatively TRBD1 (6 bases). Trimming took off 3 bases at V and 0 bases at J, with 18 bases between the two ends. CDR1 is SEHNR, CDR2 FQNEAQ, per germline (reference sequence). CDR3 length equals 17 residues. CDR3 bases: TGTGCCAGCAGCTTTCCCCCCGAAACAGGGAGCTCCTACGAGCAGTACTTC. Amino acid sequence: CASSFPPETGSSYEQYF.